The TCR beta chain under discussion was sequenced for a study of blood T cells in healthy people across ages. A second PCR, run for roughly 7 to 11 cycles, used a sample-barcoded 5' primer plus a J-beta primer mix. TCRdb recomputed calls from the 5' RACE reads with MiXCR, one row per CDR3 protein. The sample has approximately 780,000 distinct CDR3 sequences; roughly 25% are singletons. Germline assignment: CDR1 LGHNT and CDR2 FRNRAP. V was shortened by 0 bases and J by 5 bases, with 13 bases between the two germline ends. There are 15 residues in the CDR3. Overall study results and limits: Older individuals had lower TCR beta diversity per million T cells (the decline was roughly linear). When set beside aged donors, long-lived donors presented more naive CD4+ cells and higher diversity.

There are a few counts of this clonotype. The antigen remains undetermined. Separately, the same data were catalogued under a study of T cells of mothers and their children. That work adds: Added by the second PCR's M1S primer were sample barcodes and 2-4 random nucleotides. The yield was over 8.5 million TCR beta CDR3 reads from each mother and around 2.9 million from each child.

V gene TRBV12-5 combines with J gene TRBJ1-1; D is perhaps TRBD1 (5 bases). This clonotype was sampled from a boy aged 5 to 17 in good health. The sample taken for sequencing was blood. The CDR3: CASGLVLGARTEAFF. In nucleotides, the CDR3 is TGTGCTAGTGGTTTGGTATTAGGGGCGAGGACTGAAGCTTTCTTT.